This TCR beta chain derives from a study of glioma-infiltrating T cells after dendritic cell vaccination. The CDR3 length is 14 residues. CDR1 and CDR2 from the germline V gene are SNHLY and FYNNEI. J was trimmed by 9 bases and V by 3 bases; bases with no gene match: 2. Clones were sequenced by immunoSEQ multiplex PCR, and TCRdb holds only the in-frame ones, with some missing. The table records about 30,000 clones, roughly nine tenths of them present only once. The input for sequencing was blood, taken before dendritic cell vaccination. This clonotype was obtained from a human donor with glioblastoma. V gene TRBV2 combines with J gene TRBJ2-1, with 13 bases aligning to TRBD2. The DNA for the CDR3 is TGTGCCAGCAGTGAGCGACTAGCGGGGGGTGAGCAGTTCTTC. This translates into CASSERLAGGEQFF.